The T cell receptor (beta chain) under discussion was sequenced for a study of T cell responses to AZD1222 COVID-19 vaccine. General study results and limits: Across spike, vaccine-associated CD4 TCRs were found, dominant at 160-218 and 743-854. Unmutated variant regions reportedly attract nearly half of all spike-specific TCRs.

Measured with immunoSEQ multiplex PCR; TCRdb has only the in-frame clones, and not every one. The sample comprises roughly 90,000 clones, roughly 90% of which are singletons, and approximately 5.3% rests with the top ten. About this clone itself: Its antigen is still unknown.

Sequencing was performed on peripheral blood, taken 28 days after the second AZD1222 dose. The TCR was taken from an adult who received the AZD1222 COVID-19 vaccine.

DNA of the CDR3: TGTGCCAGCAACCCGCCGGGGTTGGGGGGCTACACCTTC. This codes for CASNPPGLGGYTF. This chain joins TRBV5-6 and TRBJ1-2; D remains ambiguous. The V end was cut by 6 bases, the J end by 8 bases, with 17 bases between. This CDR3 has 13 amino acids. CDR1 is SGHDT and CDR2 is YYEEEE in the germline V gene.